Listed below are T cell receptor beta chains from one sample, sequenced in a study of cytomegalovirus exposure and HLA in healthy donors. Libraries were prepared by immunoSEQ multiplex PCR; TCRdb keeps only in-frame clonotypes and omits some of them. In the table there are fewer than 150,000 clones, 65% to 80% of which are singletons. Sequences were obtained from PBMCs. The receptors shown here come from a woman in her 30s in good health and CMV-seronegative. Each CDR3 is given with its conserved first and last residue. A D gene is named only where the DNA matches it firmly. Where a row states a size, it is once, few, many or the class of an expanded clone; other rows omit it.

V gene: TRBV30
clone size: NA
D gene: NA
J gene: TRBJ2-7
CDR3 protein: CAWATGFAYEQYF
CDR3 DNA: TGTGCCTGGGCAACAGGGTTTGCCTACGAGCAGTACTTC

V gene: TRBV5-4
clone size: NA
D gene: TRBD2
J gene: TRBJ2-3
CDR3 protein: CASSRTSGRVRDTQYF
CDR3 DNA: TGTGCCAGCAGCAGGACTAGCGGGAGGGTAAGAGATACGCAGTATTTT

V gene: TRBV2
clone size: NA
D gene: NA
J gene: TRBJ1-3
CDR3 protein: CASSVQGVNTIYF
CDR3 DNA: TGTGCCAGCAGTGTCCAAGGGGTGAACACCATATATTTT

V gene: TRBV4-2
clone size: NA
D gene: NA
J gene: TRBJ1-1
CDR3 protein: CASSQDNRVDTEAFF
CDR3 DNA: TGTGCCAGCAGCCAAGACAACAGGGTGGACACTGAAGCTTTCTTT

V gene: TRBV28
clone size: NA
D gene: TRBD1
J gene: TRBJ1-1
CDR3 protein: CASSSPRGHGTEAFF
CDR3 DNA: TGTGCCAGCAGTTCACCCAGGGGGCATGGCACTGAAGCTTTCTTT

V gene: TRBV14
clone size: NA
D gene: NA
J gene: TRBJ1-2
CDR3 protein: CASSQAGIHGYTF
CDR3 DNA: TGTGCCAGCAGCCAAGCAGGGATCCATGGCTACACCTTC

V gene: TRBV2
clone size: NA
D gene: TRBD1
J gene: TRBJ1-2
CDR3 protein: CASSALTGGGYGYTF
CDR3 DNA: TGTGCCAGCAGTGCCCTGACAGGGGGGGGCTATGGCTACACCTTC

V gene: TRBV4-2
clone size: few
D gene: NA
J gene: TRBJ2-1
CDR3 protein: CASSQDEFGIGEQFF
CDR3 DNA: TGTGCCAGCAGCCAAGATGAGTTCGGGATCGGGGAGCAGTTCTTC

V gene: TRBV5-1
clone size: NA
D gene: TRBD2
J gene: TRBJ2-5
CDR3 protein: CASSWPLAGEKQETQYF
CDR3 DNA: TGCGCCAGCAGCTGGCCTTTAGCGGGGGAGAAACAAGAGACCCAGTACTTC

V gene: TRBV11-3
clone size: few
D gene: TRBD2
J gene: TRBJ2-6
CDR3 protein: CASSQSGVGANVLTF
CDR3 DNA: TGTGCCAGCAGCCAAAGCGGGGTGGGGGCCAACGTCCTGACTTTC

V gene: TRBV30
clone size: NA
D gene: NA
J gene: TRBJ1-1
CDR3 protein: CAWSGQENTEAFF
CDR3 DNA: TGTGCCTGGAGTGGACAGGAGAACACTGAAGCTTTCTTT

V gene: TRBV5-1
clone size: NA
D gene: NA
J gene: TRBJ2-1
CDR3 protein: CASGYSGSYNEQFF
CDR3 DNA: TGCGCCAGCGGCTACAGCGGCTCCTACAATGAGCAGTTCTTC

V gene: TRBV19
clone size: NA
D gene: TRBD1
J gene: TRBJ1-6
CDR3 protein: CASSVTGTGDYSSYNSPLHF
CDR3 DNA: TGTGCCAGTAGTGTTACCGGGACAGGAGATTATAGCTCCTATAATTCACCCCTCCACTTT

V gene: TRBV30
clone size: NA
D gene: NA
J gene: TRBJ1-2
CDR3 protein: CAWRTSSYGYTF
CDR3 DNA: TGTGCCTGGAGGACATCCTCTTATGGCTACACCTTC

V gene: TRBV5-4
clone size: NA
D gene: TRBD2
J gene: TRBJ2-5
CDR3 protein: CASSLLSGGGLETQYF
CDR3 DNA: TGTGCCAGCAGCTTGCTCTCCGGCGGGGGTTTGGAGACCCAGTACTTC

V gene: TRBV5-4
clone size: NA
D gene: TRBD2
J gene: TRBJ2-3
CDR3 protein: CASSLTSGGPPTDTQYF
CDR3 DNA: TGTGCCAGCAGCTTGACTAGCGGGGGGCCACCCACGGATACGCAGTATTTT

V gene: TRBV4-1
clone size: once
D gene: NA
J gene: TRBJ1-3
CDR3 protein: CASSQEASGNTIYF
CDR3 DNA: TGCGCCAGCAGCCAAGAAGCCTCTGGAAACACCATATATTTT

V gene: TRBV6-1
clone size: NA
D gene: NA
J gene: TRBJ1-1
CDR3 protein: CASSEMGREVVAFF
CDR3 DNA: TGTGCCAGCAGTGAAATGGGCAGGGAGGTTGTAGCTTTCTTT

V gene: TRBV9
clone size: NA
D gene: TRBD1
J gene: TRBJ1-2
CDR3 protein: CASSVAATGGGGYTF
CDR3 DNA: TGTGCCAGCAGCGTAGCCGCCACAGGGGGAGGTGGCTACACCTTC

V gene: TRBV13
clone size: NA
D gene: TRBD1
J gene: TRBJ1-6
CDR3 protein: CASSSTGDSPLHF
CDR3 DNA: TGTGCCAGCAGCTCTACAGGGGATTCACCCCTCCACTTT

V gene: TRBV5-4
clone size: NA
D gene: TRBD2
J gene: TRBJ2-1
CDR3 protein: CASSLGQRGGLDDNEQFF
CDR3 DNA: TGTGCCAGCAGCTTGGGCCAGCGGGGGGGTTTAGATGACAATGAGCAGTTCTTC

V gene: TRBV10-1
clone size: NA
D gene: TRBD1
J gene: TRBJ1-6
CDR3 protein: CASSENGTGVGNSPLHF
CDR3 DNA: TGCGCCAGCAGTGAAAACGGGACAGGGGTAGGGAATTCACCCCTCCACTTT

V gene: TRBV4-2
clone size: NA
D gene: TRBD2
J gene: TRBJ2-3
CDR3 protein: CASSQSPLASSTDTQYF
CDR3 DNA: TGTGCCAGCAGCCAGAGCCCACTAGCGTCTAGCACAGATACGCAGTATTTT

V gene: TRBV19
clone size: NA
D gene: NA
J gene: TRBJ1-2
CDR3 protein: CASSIRSYGYTF
CDR3 DNA: TGTGCCAGTAGTATCCGCAGCTATGGCTACACCTTC

V gene: TRBV27
clone size: NA
D gene: NA
J gene: TRBJ2-6
CDR3 protein: CASSISWGPGANVLTF
CDR3 DNA: TGTGCCAGCAGTATCTCCTGGGGGCCTGGGGCCAACGTCCTGACTTTC

V gene: TRBV28
clone size: NA
D gene: TRBD2
J gene: TRBJ2-1
CDR3 protein: CASRHFTSGFYNEQFF
CDR3 DNA: TGTGCCAGCAGACATTTTACTAGCGGCTTCTACAATGAGCAGTTCTTC

V gene: TRBV28
clone size: once
D gene: NA
J gene: TRBJ1-2
CDR3 protein: CASSPTGPVDYGYTF
CDR3 DNA: TGTGCCAGCAGCCCAACAGGACCCGTCGACTATGGCTACACCTTC

V gene: TRBV23-1
clone size: few
D gene: TRBD1
J gene: TRBJ1-1
CDR3 protein: CASSQRGDRRNTEAFF
CDR3 DNA: TGCGCCAGCAGTCAAAGGGGGGACAGGAGGAACACTGAAGCTTTCTTT

V gene: TRBV5-1
clone size: NA
D gene: TRBD1
J gene: TRBJ1-4
CDR3 protein: CASSPNGQGGNEKLFF
CDR3 DNA: TGCGCCAGCAGCCCGAACGGACAGGGAGGGAATGAAAAACTGTTTTTT

V gene: TRBV2
clone size: NA
D gene: NA
J gene: TRBJ1-2
CDR3 protein: CASKGESNYGYTF
CDR3 DNA: TGTGCCAGCAAGGGGGAATCTAACTATGGCTACACCTTC

V gene: TRBV6-1
clone size: NA
D gene: TRBD2
J gene: TRBJ2-7
CDR3 protein: CASRGGSSYF
CDR3 DNA: TGTGCCAGCAGGGGGGGGTCGAGTTACTTC

V gene: TRBV7-8
clone size: few
D gene: NA
J gene: TRBJ2-4
CDR3 protein: CASSFEPRQVEAKNIQYF
CDR3 DNA: TGTGCCAGCAGCTTCGAACCGAGACAGGTGGAAGCCAAAAACATTCAGTACTTC

V gene: TRBV9
clone size: NA
D gene: TRBD1
J gene: TRBJ1-2
CDR3 protein: CASSLRTGDGYTF
CDR3 DNA: TGTGCCAGCAGCTTACGAACAGGGGATGGCTACACCTTC

V gene: TRBV4-2
clone size: NA
D gene: TRBD2
J gene: TRBJ2-3
CDR3 protein: CASSLRLAGESFHTQYF
CDR3 DNA: TGTGCCAGCAGCCTACGACTAGCGGGGGAGAGTTTTCATACGCAGTATTTT

V gene: TRBV7-9
clone size: NA
D gene: TRBD2
J gene: TRBJ2-1
CDR3 protein: CASRLAGGTHNEQFF
CDR3 DNA: TGTGCCAGCAGATTAGCGGGAGGGACACACAATGAGCAGTTCTTC

V gene: TRBV27
clone size: NA
D gene: TRBD1
J gene: TRBJ2-5
CDR3 protein: CASSLNQGVETQYF
CDR3 DNA: TGTGCCAGCAGCCTAAACCAGGGGGTGGAGACCCAGTACTTC

V gene: TRBV7-3
clone size: NA
D gene: NA
J gene: TRBJ2-3
CDR3 protein: CASSPLAASTDTQYF
CDR3 DNA: TGTGCCAGCAGCCCTCTAGCCGCTAGCACAGATACGCAGTATTTT

V gene: TRBV21-1
clone size: NA
D gene: NA
J gene: TRBJ1-1
CDR3 protein: CASRGGPGTEAFF
CDR3 DNA: TGTGCCAGCAGGGGAGGTCCGGGCACTGAAGCTTTCTTT

V gene: TRBV9
clone size: NA
D gene: NA
J gene: TRBJ2-3
CDR3 protein: CASSARGETGLMQYF
CDR3 DNA: TGTGCCAGCAGCGCAAGGGGGGAGACAGGGTTGATGCAGTATTTT

V gene: TRBV19
clone size: NA
D gene: TRBD1
J gene: TRBJ1-2
CDR3 protein: CASSAGTGGYGYTF
CDR3 DNA: TGTGCCAGTAGCGCAGGTACAGGGGGCTATGGCTACACCTTC

V gene: TRBV6-5
clone size: few
D gene: NA
J gene: TRBJ1-2
CDR3 protein: CASTYSSNRNYGYTF
CDR3 DNA: TGTGCCAGCACTTACTCGAGTAACAGGAACTATGGCTACACCTTC

V gene: TRBV10-1
clone size: once
D gene: TRBD2
J gene: TRBJ2-7
CDR3 protein: CASSPSGRTYEQYF
CDR3 DNA: TGCGCCAGCAGTCCTAGCGGGAGGACCTACGAGCAGTACTTC

V gene: TRBV2
clone size: few
D gene: NA
J gene: TRBJ2-7
CDR3 protein: CASRETGRGGYEQYF
CDR3 DNA: TGTGCCAGCAGGGAAACAGGGAGAGGGGGCTACGAGCAGTACTTC

V gene: TRBV9
clone size: few
D gene: TRBD2
J gene: TRBJ2-2
CDR3 protein: CASSEPSGGTNTGELFF
CDR3 DNA: TGTGCCAGCAGCGAGCCTAGCGGGGGGACAAACACCGGGGAGCTGTTTTTT

V gene: TRBV29-1
clone size: NA
D gene: TRBD1
J gene: TRBJ1-2
CDR3 protein: CSVEDGTGIPPSDPYGYTF
CDR3 DNA: TGCAGCGTTGAAGATGGGACAGGGATCCCCCCCTCGGATCCCTATGGCTACACCTTC

V gene: TRBV30
clone size: NA
D gene: NA
J gene: TRBJ1-6
CDR3 protein: CAWSDGQSYNSPLHF
CDR3 DNA: TGTGCCTGGAGTGACGGACAGTCCTATAATTCACCCCTCCACTTT

V gene: TRBV28
clone size: NA
D gene: NA
J gene: TRBJ2-5
CDR3 protein: CASRTGGVKETQYF
CDR3 DNA: TGTGCCAGCAGGACCGGGGGAGTTAAAGAGACCCAGTACTTC

V gene: TRBV6-5
clone size: NA
D gene: TRBD1
J gene: TRBJ1-5
CDR3 protein: CASRWTGEQPQHF
CDR3 DNA: TGTGCCAGCAGATGGACAGGGGAGCAGCCCCAGCATTTT

V gene: TRBV7-9
clone size: once
D gene: NA
J gene: TRBJ2-3
CDR3 protein: CASSRIMATSTDTQYF
CDR3 DNA: TGTGCCAGCAGCCGCATAATGGCGACTAGCACAGATACGCAGTATTTT

V gene: TRBV4-2
clone size: NA
D gene: TRBD2
J gene: TRBJ2-1
CDR3 protein: CASSQDRTSGYNEQFF
CDR3 DNA: TGTGCCAGCAGCCAAGATCGGACTAGCGGATACAATGAGCAGTTCTTC

V gene: TRBV5-4
clone size: NA
D gene: TRBD1
J gene: TRBJ1-1
CDR3 protein: CASSSLQAGGLSEAFF
CDR3 DNA: TGTGCCAGCAGCTCTTTGCAGGCAGGGGGCCTATCTGAAGCTTTCTTT

V gene: TRBV2
clone size: few
D gene: TRBD1
J gene: TRBJ1-2
CDR3 protein: CASSAGQNPNYGYTF
CDR3 DNA: TGTGCCAGCAGTGCGGGACAGAATCCTAACTATGGCTACACCTTC

V gene: TRBV6-8
clone size: NA
D gene: NA
J gene: TRBJ1-1
CDR3 protein: CASSLITGLEAFF
CDR3 DNA: TGTGCCAGCAGTTTAATTACGGGACTTGAAGCTTTCTTT

V gene: TRBV7-9
clone size: NA
D gene: NA
J gene: TRBJ2-5
CDR3 protein: CASSIALGQETQYF
CDR3 DNA: TGTGCCAGCAGCATTGCCCTCGGCCAAGAGACCCAGTACTTC

V gene: TRBV9
clone size: NA
D gene: NA
J gene: TRBJ1-1
CDR3 protein: CASSVGGDTEAFF
CDR3 DNA: TGTGCCAGCAGCGTGGGGGGGGACACTGAAGCTTTCTTT

V gene: TRBV19
clone size: NA
D gene: NA
J gene: TRBJ1-5
CDR3 protein: CASSMLAQDLGPQHF
CDR3 DNA: TGTGCCAGTAGTATGTTGGCACAGGATTTGGGACCCCAGCATTTT

V gene: TRBV30
clone size: NA
D gene: NA
J gene: TRBJ1-5
CDR3 protein: CAWSGSRAGGSNQPQHF
CDR3 DNA: TGTGCCTGGAGTGGCTCGAGGGCCGGCGGTAGCAATCAGCCCCAGCATTTT

V gene: TRBV7-9
clone size: NA
D gene: TRBD1
J gene: TRBJ1-6
CDR3 protein: CASSRDSPFHSPLHF
CDR3 DNA: TGTGCCAGCAGCAGGGACAGTCCGTTTCATTCACCCCTCCACTTT

V gene: TRBV10-3
clone size: NA
D gene: NA
J gene: TRBJ2-7
CDR3 protein: CAISEIPGSEQYF
CDR3 DNA: TGTGCCATCAGTGAGATACCCGGTTCCGAGCAGTACTTC